A single sample is the source of the 31 T cell receptor beta chains below, sequenced in a study of T cell clonality in common variable immunodeficiency. Clones were sequenced by immunoSEQ multiplex PCR, and TCRdb holds only the in-frame ones, with some missing. The sample holds about 43,000 clones, and no clone turns up only once. The sequenced sample consisted of peripheral blood mononuclear cells. These receptors were obtained from a person aged 18-69 years in good health.

There are many counts of this clone. The sequence runs out 3 residues before the end of the CDR3; the remainder is reconstructed from the germline J gene. V usage is TRBV20-1 and J usage is TRBJ2-3; 11 bases fit TRBD2. V lost 1 base and J lost 4; bases outside the gene matches: 7. CDR3 length: 16 amino acids. Germline CDR1 reads DFQATT; CDR2 reads SNEGSKA (reference sequence). The CDR3 protein is CSARVKLAGVSDTQYF. CDR3 DNA, as far as it was read: TGCAGTGCTAGAGTCAAACTAGCGGGGGTCTCAGATACG.

This clone showed up many times. The sequence runs out 3 residues before the end of the CDR3; the remainder is reconstructed from the germline J gene. The V call is TRBV6-1, the J call TRBJ2-1; TRBD2 matches 9 bases. Looked up from germline, CDR1 is MNHNS and CDR2 is SASEGT. The CDR3 runs to 15 residues. The ends lost 2 bases at V and 3 bases at J; junction bases unmatched: 2. The covered CDR3 bases are TGTGCCAGCAGTGAAAGACTAGCGGACTACAATGAG. Translating it yields CASSERLADYNE. The CDR3 in full is CASSERLADYNEQFF.

This clone was detected many times. With the read ending 3 residues before the CDR3 end, the germline J gene is used to fill in that end. The chain joins TRBV7-3 to TRBJ2-1; 11 nucleotides agree with TRBD2. The germline CDR1 and CDR2 sequences are SGHTA and FQGTGA. The CDR3 has 16 residues. The J segment lost 0 bases and the V segment lost 5 bases, leaving 3 bases of the junction unmatched. The CDR3 spells CASSPTSGDSYNEQFF. The part of the CDR3 DNA that was read is TGTGCCAGCAGCCCGACTAGCGGGGACTCCTACAATGAG.

A note on this clone: A much larger clone differs from this one at a single base, so this may be a read error. The read halts 3 residues ahead of the CDR3 end, with the missing end drawn from the germline J gene. Other nucleotide sequences from this sample produce the same CDR3. This chain uses TRBV19 with TRBJ1-3, with 10 bases that match TRBD1. The CDR3 spans 16 residues. Germline V gives CDR1 LNHDA, CDR2 SQIVND (reference sequence). The CDR3 here is CASSKRTGGNGNTIYF. The covered CDR3 bases are TGTGCCAGTAGTAAGCGGACAGGGGGAAATGGAAACACA.

This clone has at least ten counts. The read ends 3 residues before the CDR3 terminus; that terminus is restored from the germline J gene. This chain joins TRBV5-6 and TRBJ1-1; no clear D gene. V lost 1 base and J 2 bases, leaving 12 bases between the germline ends. The CDR3 covers 15 residues. In germline, CDR1 is SGHDT, CDR2 YYEEEE. The CDR3 spells CASSLNPGPNTEAFF. The sequenced CDR3 bases are TGTGCCAGCAGCTTGAACCCAGGCCCTAACACTGAA.

This clone was seen a handful of times. At one of its ends the junction is not consistent with the germline gene, which may arise from a read error. The read halts 3 residues ahead of the CDR3 end, with the missing end drawn from the germline J gene. The gene calls are TRBV18 and TRBJ2-7; no reliable D call. This CDR3 contains 11 residues. Germline assignment: CDR1 KGHSH and CDR2 LQKENI. Partial CDR3 DNA: TGTGCCAGCACACCCGGGTACGAG. Translating gives CASTPGYE. The CDR3, in full, reads CASTPGYEQYF.

This clone was observed many times. The sequence runs out 3 residues before the end of the CDR3; the remainder is reconstructed from the germline J gene. V usage is TRBV5-1 and J usage is TRBJ2-1, with TRBD2 identical over 9 bases. The J segment lost 4 bases and the V segment lost 6 bases, leaving 5 bases of the junction unmatched. Germline V gene lookup returns CDR1 SGHRS and CDR2 YFSETQ. This CDR3 contains 14 residues. Partial CDR3 DNA: TGCGCCAGCACAAGCGGGGGGCCATACAATGAG. This sequence encodes CASTSGGPYNE. The whole CDR3 sequence is CASTSGGPYNEQFF.

Ten or more counts support this clone. The junction departs from the called germline gene at one end, perhaps through a read error. The CDR3 end is not reached by the read, which stops 3 residues before it; the germline J gene fills it in. J is TRBJ2-5 and V is TRBV2; 9 nucleotides agree with TRBD1. Germline CDR1 is SNHLY and CDR2 is FYNNEI. This CDR3 contains 14 residues. Partial CDR3 DNA: TGTGCCAGCAGAGAAGACAGGGGGAGGGAGACC. It specifies CASREDRGRET. The CDR3 in full is CASREDRGRETQYF.

In this sample, this clone turned up many times. From the germline J gene comes the end of the CDR3, since the read stops 3 residues before it. The chain joins TRBV7-2 to TRBJ2-7, with 14 bases fitting TRBD2. Per germline, CDR1 SGHTA and CDR2 FQGNSA. This CDR3 comprises 14 residues. J lost 5 bases, V lost 3 bases, and 0 bases had no gene match. CDR3 sequence reads: CASSLGLAGDEQYF. Partial CDR3 DNA: TGTGCCAGCAGCTTGGGACTAGCGGGGGACGAG. The variable domain in full, with the rest retrieved from reference TRBV7-2 and TRBJ2-7, is GAGVSQSPSNKVTEKGKDVELRCDPISGHTALYWYRQSLGQGLEFLIYFQGNSAPDKSGLPSDRFSAERTGGSVSTLTIQRTQQEDSAVYLCASSLGLAGDEQYFGPGTRLTVT.

This clone was observed at least ten times. The read halts 3 residues ahead of the CDR3 end, with the missing end drawn from the germline J gene. J is TRBJ2-1 and V is TRBV20-1, with D possibly matching TRBD2 (7 bases). CDR1 is DFQATT and CDR2 is SNEGSKA in the germline V gene (reference sequence). Between the trimmed V and J ends, which lost 5 bases and 7 bases, there was a span of 15 bases. There are 13 residues in the CDR3. CDR3 DNA, as far as it was read: TGCAGTGCTGTGGTGGGGGGGCCGAATGAG. Its translation is CSAVVGGPNE. The whole CDR3 protein is CSAVVGGPNEQFF.

This clone was recorded many times. The CDR3 is cut off 3 residues early in the read; its end comes from the germline J gene. The rearrangement joins TRBV6-4 to TRBJ2-7, with 9 bases aligning to TRBD1. Trimming cost V 0 bases and J 3 bases; bases outside gene matches: 12. The CDR3 spans 18 residues. Germline CDR1 is MRHNA and CDR2 is SNTAGT. CDR3 region: CASSDSRGSGQGFYEQYF. The CDR3 bases that were read are TGTGCCAGCAGTGACTCGAGGGGGTCGGGACAGGGTTTCTACGAG.

At least ten counts were recorded for this clone. The read terminates 3 residues ahead of where the CDR3 ends, so the germline J gene completes it. The chain recombines TRBV11-2 with TRBJ1-1; 9 bases are a match to TRBD1. The CDR3 contains 14 residues. Germline V gene data show CDR1 as SGHAT and CDR2 as FQNNGV. The sequenced CDR3 bases are TGTGCCAGCAGCTTAGGGACAGGGGATTTTTGG. Translating it yields CASSLGTGDFW. The CDR3 as a whole reads CASSLGTGDFWAFF. The full variable domain, with the rest looked up from reference TRBV11-2 and TRBJ1-1, is EAGVAQSPRYKIIEKRQSVAFWCNPISGHATLYWYQQILGQGPKLLIQFQNNGVVDDSQLPKDRFSAERLKGVDSTLKIQPAKLEDSAVYLCASSLGTGDFWAFFGQGTRLTVV.

The table lists this clone with many counts. Sequencing ends 3 residues short of the CDR3 end; the germline J gene provides the rest. This sequence joins TRBV20-1 and TRBJ1-2, with D perhaps matching TRBD1 (5 bases). This CDR3 spans 15 amino acids. From germline, CDR1 is DFQATT and CDR2 SNEGSKA (reference sequence). The CDR3 sequence: CSARDPRRADGGYTF. The part of the CDR3 DNA that was read is TGCAGTGCTAGAGACCCCCGCAGGGCTGATGGGGGC.

In this sample, this clone turned up many times. Sequencing ends 3 residues short of the CDR3 end; the germline J gene provides the rest. The V call is TRBV30, the J call TRBJ2-3, with D hard to call. This CDR3 region has 12 residues. Deletions cut 0 bases from V and 4 bases from J, with 5 bases between. Germline CDR1 and CDR2: GTSNPN and SVGIG (reference sequence). The covered CDR3 bases are TGTGCCTGGAGTGTAGGGTCAGATACG. It encodes CAWSVGSDT. The whole CDR3 protein is CAWSVGSDTQYF.

This clone was counted many times. Coverage ceases 3 residues before the CDR3 finishes, and the germline J gene fills in the end. The V call is TRBV6-1, the J call TRBJ2-1, with 9 positions matching TRBD1. Germline values: CDR1 MNHNS, CDR2 SASEGT. The CDR3 contains 15 residues. The V gene end was trimmed by 2 bases and the J gene end by 3 bases; junction bases not matched to a gene: 2. CDR3 sequence: CASSERGQGYNEQFF. Incomplete CDR3 DNA: TGTGCCAGCAGTGAAAGGGGACAGGGCTACAATGAG.

In its sample, this clone was seen many times. The read ends 3 residues shy of where the CDR3 ends; the end is completed using the germline J gene. The gene calls are TRBV7-9 and TRBJ2-7, with D uncertain. V lost 5 bases, J lost 3 bases, and 17 bases lay in between. This CDR3 region has 15 residues. Per the germline V gene, CDR1 is SEHNR and CDR2 is FQNEAQ (reference sequence). The CDR3 sequence is CASSPPSIPYYEQYF. The covered CDR3 bases are TGTGCCAGCAGCCCTCCGTCGATCCCCTACTACGAG.

This clone was counted ten times or more. The sequence runs out 3 residues before the end of the CDR3; the remainder is reconstructed from the germline J gene. The rearrangement links TRBV20-1 to TRBJ1-3; perhaps TRBD1 as D (6 bases). CDR1 DFQATT and CDR2 SNEGSKA come from the germline V gene (reference sequence). The CDR3 runs 15 residues. Trimming removed 4 bases at V and 0 bases at J, with 13 bases between. CDR3 DNA, as far as it was read: TGCAGTGCTACTGCGGCAGGGGACTCTGGAAACACC. This gives the protein CSATAAGDSGNT. The CDR3 as a whole reads CSATAAGDSGNTIYF.

This clone showed up many times. The read finishes 3 residues shy of the CDR3 end, and the germline J gene is used to complete it. The rearrangement links TRBV5-1 to TRBJ2-7; the match to TRBD1 covers 9 bases. CDR1 and CDR2 from the germline V gene are SGHRS and YFSETQ. The ends lost 4 bases at V and 3 bases at J; junction bases unmatched: 5. The CDR3 spans 14 residues. CDR3 protein: CASSHPGQGYEQYF. CDR3 DNA (partial): TGCGCCAGCAGCCATCCGGGACAGGGCTACGAG.

This clone was observed at least ten times. From the germline J gene comes the end of the CDR3, since the read stops 3 residues before it. J is TRBJ2-2 and V is TRBV5-1; 8 nucleotides line up with TRBD2. CDR1 and CDR2 (germline): SGHRS, YFSETQ. This CDR3 is 15 amino acids long. J was trimmed by 4 bases and V by 2 bases; bases with no gene match: 4. CDR3 in amino acids: CASSLGGGSTGELFF. The CDR3 bases that were read are TGCGCCAGCAGCTTAGGCGGGGGGAGCACCGGGGAG.

In its sample, this clone was seen many times. The DNA ends 3 residues before the CDR3 does, and the rest of the CDR3 is filled in from the germline J gene. The V call is TRBV5-1, the J call TRBJ1-3; TRBD1 matches at 7 bases. V trimming: 2 bases; J trimming: 0 bases; junction bases outside the gene matches: 2. The CDR3 runs to 15 residues. CDR1 is SGHRS and CDR2 is YFSETQ in the germline V gene. The CDR3 bases that were read are TGCGCCAGCAGCTTCCAGGGGGTCTCTGGAAACACC. It translates to CASSFQGVSGNT. The whole CDR3 region reads CASSFQGVSGNTIYF.

This clone was detected ten times or more. Partial CDR3 DNA: TGCAGTGCTTGGGACAGTAGCAATCAGCCC. Protein product: CSAWDSSNQP. The whole CDR3 sequence is CSAWDSSNQPQHF. The chain carries TRBV20-1 and TRBJ1-5, with TRBD1 identical over 7 bases. The CDR3 end falls 3 residues outside the read, so it is completed with the germline J gene. This CDR3 spans 13 amino acids. CDR1 is DFQATT and CDR2 is SNEGSKA in the germline V gene (reference sequence). V shed 5 bases and J 0 bases; nucleotides not matched to a gene: 1.

This clone showed up many times. Read coverage stops 3 residues before the CDR3 terminus; the germline J gene supplies the remainder. The rearrangement uses TRBV20-1 and TRBJ1-3; no reliable D call. Germline CDR1 reads DFQATT; CDR2 reads SNEGSKA (reference sequence). Trimming removed 0 bases at V and 3 bases at J, with 9 bases between. This CDR3 is 14 amino acids long. This CDR3 reads CSARDERGGNTIYF. CDR3 DNA, as far as it was read: TGCAGTGCTAGAGATGAGCGCGGTGGAAACACC.

In its sample, this clone was seen many times. With the read ending 3 residues before the CDR3 end, the germline J gene is used to fill in that end. This chain links TRBV5-1 with TRBJ2-2, with TRBD1 matching 9 bases. Germline assignment: CDR1 SGHRS and CDR2 YFSETQ. The V and J ends lost 1 base and 5 bases, in that order; junction bases with no gene match: 6. The CDR3 spans 16 residues. The CDR3 sequence: CASSLTTGGGTGELFF. The sequenced part of the CDR3 DNA is TGCGCCAGCAGCTTGACGACAGGGGGGGGTACCGGGGAG.

Many counts were recorded for this clone. The read falls 3 residues short of the CDR3 end, and the missing part is taken from the germline J gene. The chain recombines TRBV11-2 with TRBJ2-7; 8 bases align to TRBD2. Germline V gene lookup returns CDR1 SGHAT and CDR2 FQNNGV. CDR3 length: 15 residues. J was trimmed by 3 bases and V by 1 base; bases with no gene match: 5. The CDR3 spells CASSLGVAGSYEQYF. The CDR3 DNA, read in part, is TGTGCCAGCAGCTTAGGGGTAGCGGGGAGCTACGAG.

This clone was counted at least ten times. Read coverage stops 3 residues before the CDR3 terminus; the germline J gene supplies the remainder. The chain employs TRBV20-1 and TRBJ1-3; no reliable D call. The CDR3 contains 11 residues. CDR1 DFQATT and CDR2 SNEGSKA come from the germline V gene (reference sequence). V dropped 5 bases and J dropped 2 bases, with 4 bases sitting between them. CDR3 DNA, as far as it was read: TGCAGTGCTGGCACTGGAAACACC. It is translated as CSAGTGNT. The entire CDR3 protein is CSAGTGNTIYF.

This clone was observed many times. Read coverage stops 3 residues before the CDR3 terminus; the germline J gene supplies the remainder. V and J are TRBV19 and TRBJ1-2; D is unresolved. This CDR3 contains 15 residues. V lost 7 bases, J lost 6 bases, and 21 bases lay in between. Germline V gene data show CDR1 as LNHDA and CDR2 as SQIVND (reference sequence). This CDR3 is CASTPYYTSRDGYTF. The sequenced part of the CDR3 DNA is TGTGCCAGTACCCCATACTACACATCCCGAGATGGC.

In this sample, this clone turned up many times. The CDR3 spells CASSPPGLAGEETQYF. The DNA read from the CDR3 is TGTGCCAGCTCACCACCGGGACTAGCGGGTGAAGAGACC. The rearrangement links TRBV18 to TRBJ2-5; 12 bases are a match to TRBD2. The read is 3 residues too short to cover the CDR3 end, so that end is filled in from the germline J gene. V lost 0 bases to trimming and J lost 3 bases; unmatched junction nucleotides: 2. CDR3 size: 16 residues. Germline CDR1 reads KGHSH; CDR2 reads LQKENI.

In this sample, this clone turned up many times. Read sequence stops 3 residues before the CDR3 end, and the germline J gene provides the missing end. The V call is TRBV20-1, the J call TRBJ1-3; possibly TRBD1 for D (5 bases). The germline CDR1 and CDR2 sequences are DFQATT and SNEGSKA (reference sequence). Between the trimmed V and J ends, which lost 7 bases and 3 bases, there was a span of 16 bases. The CDR3 has 14 amino acids. CDR3 protein: CSVRSNGGGNTIYF. The part of the CDR3 DNA that was read is TGCAGTGTGAGGTCCAACGGGGGTGGAAACACC.

The sample holds many counts of this clone. Coverage ceases 3 residues before the CDR3 finishes, and the germline J gene fills in the end. V is TRBV20-1 and J is TRBJ1-2; TRBD1 matches 8 bases. The J segment lost 1 base and the V segment lost 5 bases, leaving 3 bases of the junction unmatched. This CDR3 comprises 13 residues. The germline V gene encodes CDR1 DFQATT and CDR2 SNEGSKA (reference sequence). CDR3 DNA (partial): TGCAGTGCTTGGGACAGGAGTAACTATGGC. Protein sequence: CSAWDRSNYG. The whole CDR3 sequence reads CSAWDRSNYGYTF.

This clone occurred many times. The sequenced fragment ends 3 residues before the CDR3 boundary, so the rest is inferred from the germline J gene. The gene calls are TRBV4-1 and TRBJ2-7, with D maybe TRBD2 (7 bases). The CDR3 totals 15 residues. Trimming stripped 5 bases from V and 6 bases from J, with 20 bases between. Germline CDR1 MGHRA, CDR2 YSYEKL. CDR3 DNA, as far as it was read: TGCGCCAGCAGCATATGGTCGGGGGGCATAGGCGAG. Protein product: CASSIWSGGIGE. The whole CDR3 region reads CASSIWSGGIGEQYF.

In this sample, this clone turned up many times. The read ends 3 residues early relative to the CDR3; the germline J gene fills the gap. The rearrangement joins TRBV19 to TRBJ1-3; the D gene is possibly TRBD1 (5 bases). The CDR3 has 15 residues. V was cut by 7 bases and J by 0 bases, with 13 bases left in between. Looked up from germline, CDR1 is LNHDA and CDR2 is SQIVND (reference sequence). The CDR3 here is CASKEGMSSGNTIYF. The part of the CDR3 DNA that was read is TGTGCCAGTAAGGAGGGGATGAGCTCTGGAAACACC.